The 9 T cell receptor beta chains below all came from one sample that was sequenced in a study of siplizumab effects on memory and regulatory T cells. The protocol was immunoSEQ multiplex PCR, while the TCRdb copy is restricted to in-frame clones and leaves out a portion. The data show some 100,000 clones, with approximately 92% seen just once and around 0.15% held by the top ten. What was sequenced was non-Treg CD4+ T cells sorted from blood. The receptors originated from a human donor in good health.

This clone was recorded once. The rearrangement joins TRBV18 to TRBJ1-1; maybe TRBD1 (6 bases). CDR3 length: 17 residues. Trimming took 4 bases from V and 0 from J, leaving 18 bases between them. From germline, CDR1 is KGHSH and CDR2 LQKENI. The CDR3 spells CASSLLPGQSMNTEAFF. The CDR3 bases are TGTGCCAGCTCACTCCTACCGGGACAAAGCATGAACACTGAAGCTTTCTTT.

This clone has just one count. The rearrangement joins TRBV27 to TRBJ2-1; tentatively, D is TRBD2 (7 bases). The germline V gene encodes CDR1 MNHEY and CDR2 SMNVEV (reference sequence). The V gene lost 2 bases and the J gene lost 8 bases, with 10 bases spanning the gap. The CDR3 sequence is 13 residues long. The CDR3: CASSLQGRDEQFF. CDR3 coding DNA: TGTGCCAGCAGTTTACAGGGGAGGGATGAGCAGTTCTTC.

The chain links TRBV28 to TRBJ2-1; D may be TRBD2 (7 bases). The V gene lost 2 bases and the J gene lost 9 bases, with 14 bases spanning the gap. This CDR3 contains 14 residues. CDR1 and CDR2 (germline): MDHEN, SYDVKM. CDR3 amino acids: CASSLPGGTGEQFF. For the CDR3, the DNA is TGTGCCAGCAGTTTACCGGGGGGCACGGGTGAGCAGTTCTTC.

The V gene is TRBV7-9, the J gene TRBJ2-4; a possible D gene is TRBD2 (5 bases). Germline assignment: CDR1 SEHNR and CDR2 FQNEAQ (reference sequence). V was pared by 5 bases and J by 8 bases, with 16 bases between. There are 14 residues in the CDR3. CDR3: CASSPRRGTDIQYF. Here the CDR3 DNA reads TGTGCCAGCAGCCCGAGACGGGGTACGGACATTCAGTACTTC.

The chain has TRBV30 and TRBJ2-7; 13 positions agree with TRBD2. The CDR3 runs 15 residues. Germline V lookup: CDR1 GTSNPN, CDR2 SVGIG (reference sequence). After removal of 8 bases from V and 2 bases from J, the junction contained 9 bases not matched to a gene. The CDR3 loop is CALTSGGAPAYEQYF. For the CDR3, the DNA is TGTGCCCTAACTAGCGGGGGGGCGCCCGCCTACGAGCAGTACTTC.

The chain carries TRBV4-1 and TRBJ2-1; 8 nucleotides line up with TRBD2. Germline CDR1 and CDR2: MGHRA and YSYEKL. This CDR3 has 18 residues. Trimming at V came to 0 bases and at J to 4 bases, leaving 11 bases not matched to a gene. CDR3: CASSQDYSGGSQYNEQFF. CDR3 DNA: TGCGCCAGCAGCCAAGATTACAGCGGGGGCTCCCAGTACAATGAGCAGTTCTTC.

The chain joins TRBV29-1 to TRBJ1-2, with D maybe TRBD1 (5 bases). The CDR3 is 12 amino acids. Looked up from germline, CDR1 is SQVTM and CDR2 is ANQGSEA. Trimming removed 2 bases at V and 8 bases at J, with 12 bases between. This CDR3 reads CSVELDGGGYTF. In DNA, the CDR3 is TGCAGCGTTGAATTGGACGGGGGAGGCTACACCTTC.

The J gene is TRBJ2-5, the V gene TRBV19; 8 positions match TRBD2. Trimming at V came to 5 bases and at J to 3 bases, leaving 11 bases not matched to a gene. Germline values: CDR1 LNHDA, CDR2 SQIVND (reference sequence). CDR3 length: 16 amino acids. CDR3 sequence (DNA): TGTGCCAGTAGTCGCAATAGCGGGGCGATTGAAGAGACCCAGTACTTC. Translating it yields CASSRNSGAIEETQYF. Variable domain in full (rest from reference TRBV19 and TRBJ2-5): DGGITQSPKYLFRKEGQNVTLSCEQNLNHDAMYWYRQDPGQGLRLIYYSQIVNDFQKGDIAEGYSVSREKKESFPLTVTSAQKNPTAFYLCASSRNSGAIEETQYFGPGTRLLVL.

The chain uses TRBV4-3 and TRBJ2-3; D is uncertain. V lost 0 bases, J lost 14 bases, and 15 bases lay in between. There are 13 residues in the CDR3. Germline V gene sequence: CDR1 LGHNA, CDR2 YSLEER. CDR3: CASSQDPLSVAYF. The CDR3 nucleotides read TGCGCCAGCAGCCAAGACCCCCTTTCGGTGGCGTATTTT.